Reported below is one TCR beta chain. Its antigen is still unknown. Indicated treatment: approximately 9-day PBMC culture with coronavirus spike peptide pools or control peptides (ViraFEST assay). The sample belongs to a study of vaccination and CD4 T cells after COVID-19. At the level of the study: Convalescent donors: six male, four female; seven Caucasian, two Asian, one multiracial, two Hispanic.

With the Oncomine TCR Beta short-read assay, DNA from cultured CD4+ T cells was sequenced. The authors extracted genomic DNA from cultured CD4+ T cells. Each CDR3 protein gets one entry after TCRdb re-called the PCR reads with MiXCR. The sample lists roughly 22,000 distinct CDR3 sequences; about 30% were seen once. The V end was cut by 2 bases, the J end by 1 base, with 12 bases between. Germline values: CDR1 SGHAT, CDR2 FQNNGV. The length of the CDR3 is 15 residues. The sequenced material came from cultured CD4+ T cells from blood. The V and J genes are TRBV11-2 and TRBJ2-7; D uncertain. The receptor was isolated from a human donor with COVID-19. In DNA, the CDR3 is TGTGCCAGCAGCTTATCTACCTGGGCATCCTACGAGCAGTACTTC. This translates into CASSLSTWASYEQYF.